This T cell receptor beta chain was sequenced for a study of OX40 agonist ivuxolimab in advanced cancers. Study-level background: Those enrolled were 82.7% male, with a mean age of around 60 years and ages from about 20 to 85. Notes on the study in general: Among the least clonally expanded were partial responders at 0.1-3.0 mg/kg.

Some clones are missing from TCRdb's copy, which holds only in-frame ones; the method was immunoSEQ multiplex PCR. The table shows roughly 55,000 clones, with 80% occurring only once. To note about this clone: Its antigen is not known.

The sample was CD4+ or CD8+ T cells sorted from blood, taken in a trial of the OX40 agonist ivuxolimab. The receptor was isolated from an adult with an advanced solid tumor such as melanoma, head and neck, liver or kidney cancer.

CDR3: CASSLGGRLRSYNEQFF. The CDR3 nucleotides are TGCGCCAGCAGCTTGGGAGGGCGACTGCGCTCCTACAATGAGCAGTTCTTC. The J gene is TRBJ2-1, the V gene TRBV5-1, with TRBD2 as a possible D gene (5 bases). The V and J ends lost 0 bases and 0 bases respectively, with 13 bases between them. The germline V gene has CDR1 SGHRS and CDR2 YFSETQ. The CDR3 sequence is 17 residues long.